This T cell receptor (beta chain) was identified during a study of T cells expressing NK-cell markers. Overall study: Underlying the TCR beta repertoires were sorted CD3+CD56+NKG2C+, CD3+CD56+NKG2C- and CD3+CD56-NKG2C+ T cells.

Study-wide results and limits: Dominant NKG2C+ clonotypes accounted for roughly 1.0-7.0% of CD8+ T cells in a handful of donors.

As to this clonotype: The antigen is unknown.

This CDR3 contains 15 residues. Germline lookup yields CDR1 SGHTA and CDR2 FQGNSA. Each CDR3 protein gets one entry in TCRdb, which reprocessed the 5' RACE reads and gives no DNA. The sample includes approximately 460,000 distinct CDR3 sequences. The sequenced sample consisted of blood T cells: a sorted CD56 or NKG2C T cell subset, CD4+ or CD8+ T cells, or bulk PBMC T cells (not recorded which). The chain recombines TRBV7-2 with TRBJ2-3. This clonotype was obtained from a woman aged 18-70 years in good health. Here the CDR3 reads CASSLGRGNTDTQYF.